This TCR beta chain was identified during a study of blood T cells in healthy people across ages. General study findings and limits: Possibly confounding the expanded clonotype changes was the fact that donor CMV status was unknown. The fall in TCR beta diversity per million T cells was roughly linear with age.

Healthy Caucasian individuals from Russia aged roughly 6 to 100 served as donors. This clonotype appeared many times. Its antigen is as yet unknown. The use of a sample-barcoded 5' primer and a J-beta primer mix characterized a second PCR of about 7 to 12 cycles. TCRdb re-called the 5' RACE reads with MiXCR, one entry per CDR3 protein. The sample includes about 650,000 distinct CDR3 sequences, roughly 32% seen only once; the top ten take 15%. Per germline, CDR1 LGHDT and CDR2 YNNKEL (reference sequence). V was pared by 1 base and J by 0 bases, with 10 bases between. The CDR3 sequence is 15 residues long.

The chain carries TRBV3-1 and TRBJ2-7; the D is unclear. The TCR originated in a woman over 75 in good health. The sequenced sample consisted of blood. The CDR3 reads CASSQAPDPSYEQYF. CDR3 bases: TGTGCCAGCAGCCAAGCACCAGACCCCTCCTACGAGCAGTACTTC.